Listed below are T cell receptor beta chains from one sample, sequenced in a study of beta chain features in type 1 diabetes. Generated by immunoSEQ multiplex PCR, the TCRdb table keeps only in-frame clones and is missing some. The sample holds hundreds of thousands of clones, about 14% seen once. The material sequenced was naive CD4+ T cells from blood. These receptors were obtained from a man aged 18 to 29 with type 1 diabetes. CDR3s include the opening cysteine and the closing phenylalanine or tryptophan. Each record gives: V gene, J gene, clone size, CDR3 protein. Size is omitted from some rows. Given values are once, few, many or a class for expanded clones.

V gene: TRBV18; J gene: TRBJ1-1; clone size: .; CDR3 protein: CASSPPGVQNTEAFF
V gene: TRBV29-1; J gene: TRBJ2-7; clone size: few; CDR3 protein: CSVRREQRSYEQYF
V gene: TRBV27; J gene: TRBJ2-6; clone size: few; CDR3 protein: CASRGVNSGANVLTF
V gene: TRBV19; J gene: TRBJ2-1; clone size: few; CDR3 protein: CASSRSSGPSYNEQFF
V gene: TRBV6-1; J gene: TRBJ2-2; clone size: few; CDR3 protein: CASSDLGGITYTGELFF
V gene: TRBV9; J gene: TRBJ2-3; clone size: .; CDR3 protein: CASSVASTDTQYF
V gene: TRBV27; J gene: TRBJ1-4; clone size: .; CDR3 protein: CASSFEGGEKLFF
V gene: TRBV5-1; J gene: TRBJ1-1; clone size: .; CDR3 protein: CASSLMGGRSYTEAFF
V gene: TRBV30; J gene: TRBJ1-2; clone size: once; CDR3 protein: CAWSRETSLGYTF
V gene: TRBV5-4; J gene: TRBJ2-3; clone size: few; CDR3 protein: CASSLTSGRPDTQYF